The entry that follows covers one TCR beta chain sequence. Its antigen is unidentified. The CDR3 covers 17 residues. With 4 bases clipped from V and 6 bases from J, the junction kept 17 bases outside the gene matches. CDR1 SGHTA and CDR2 FQGNSA come from the germline V gene. Both 60 Vbeta primers and 13 Jbeta primers went into the PCR. Some clones are missing from TCRdb's copy, which holds only in-frame ones; the method was immunoSEQ multiplex PCR. The sample holds about 88,000 clones, 70% to 90% seen once. This entry comes from a study of cytomegalovirus exposure and HLA in healthy donors. Study-wide findings and caveats: The authors considered a cluster of highly shared sequence variants likely to be a sequencing artifact. Sequencing depth roughly uniform across donors was assumed in presence/absence analyses.

This chain links TRBV7-2 with TRBJ2-7, with 8 bases matching TRBD2. The sequencing sample was made of PBMCs. The origin of this receptor is a man in his late teens or twenties in good health and CMV-seronegative. In nucleotides, the CDR3 is TGTGCCAGCAGCTACGATGGATCAGGAGCGGGAGTCGCCGAGCAGTACTTC. This translates into CASSYDGSGAGVAEQYF.